This T cell receptor (beta chain) was sequenced for a study of T cells in Graves' hyperthyroidism and ophthalmopathy. Amplified regions were TCR beta CDR3 sequences from RNA transcripts. The TCR CDR3 was amplified in a first-round RT-PCR using the HTBI primer set. Each CDR3 protein gets one entry after TCRdb re-called the multiplex PCR reads with MiXCR. The sample shows hundreds of thousands of distinct CDR3 sequences, over 35% of them seen only once. The CDR3 has 15 residues. The V and J ends lost 7 bases and 0 bases respectively, with 19 bases between them. CDR1 is DFQATT and CDR2 is SNEGSKA in the germline V gene (reference sequence).

The J gene is TRBJ2-7, the V gene TRBV20-1; a possible D gene is TRBD2 (6 bases). This receptor was obtained from a man aged 18 to 30 with Graves' hyperthyroidism. The sequencing sample was made of blood. CDR3 sequence reads: CSVSGRDLHSYEQYF. As DNA, the CDR3 is TGCAGTGTTAGTGGCCGGGACTTACACTCCTACGAGCAGTACTTC.